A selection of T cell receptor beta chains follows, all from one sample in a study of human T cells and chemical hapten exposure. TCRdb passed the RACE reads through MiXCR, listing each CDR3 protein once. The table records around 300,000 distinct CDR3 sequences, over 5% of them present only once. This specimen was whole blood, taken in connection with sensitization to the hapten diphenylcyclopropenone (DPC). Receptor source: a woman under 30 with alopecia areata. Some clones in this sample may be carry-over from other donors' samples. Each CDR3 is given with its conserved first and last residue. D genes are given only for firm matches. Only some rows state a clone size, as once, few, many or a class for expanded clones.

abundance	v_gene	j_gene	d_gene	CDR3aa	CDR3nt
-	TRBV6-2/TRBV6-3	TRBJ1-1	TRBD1	CASRKLGQEKNTEAFF	TGTGCCAGCAGAAAATTAGGACAGGAGAAGAACACTGAAGCTTTCTTT
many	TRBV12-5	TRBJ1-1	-	CASGPRGNTEAFF	TGTGCTAGTGGTCCAAGGGGGAACACTGAAGCTTTCTTT
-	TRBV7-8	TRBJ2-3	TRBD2	CASSKRTSVSDTQYF	TGTGCCAGCAGCAAACGGACTAGCGTCTCAGATACGCAGTATTTT
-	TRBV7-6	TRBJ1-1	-	CASSLGDGGRPEALF	TGTGCCAGCAGCTTAGGCGATGGGGGGCGTCCTGAAGCTCTCTTT
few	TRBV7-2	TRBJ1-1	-	CASSPQVKNTEAFF	TGTGCCAGCAGCCCACAGGTCAAGAACACTGAAGCTTTCTTT
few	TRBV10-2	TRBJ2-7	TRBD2	CASSGPGGGYEQYF	TGCGCCAGCAGTGGCCCCGGGGGGGGATACGAGCAGTACTTC
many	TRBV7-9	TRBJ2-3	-	CASSLGQVRTDTQYF	TGTGCCAGCAGCTTAGGACAGGTCCGCACAGATACGCAGTATTTT
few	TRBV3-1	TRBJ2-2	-	CASSHRPRLSGARSTGELFF	TGTGCCAGCAGCCACAGACCAAGACTCTCGGGGGCGCGATCGACCGGGGAGCTGTTTTTT
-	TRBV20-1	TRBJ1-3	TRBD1	CSATRGGGSGNTIYF	TGCAGTGCCACCAGGGGGGGCGGCTCCGGAAACACCATATATTTT
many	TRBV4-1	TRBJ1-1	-	CASSQGNRNTEAFF	TGCGCCAGCAGCCAGGGCAACAGAAACACTGAAGCTTTCTTT
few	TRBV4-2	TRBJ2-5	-	CASSQLPGAQETQYF	TGTGCCAGCAGCCAACTTCCGGGGGCCCAAGAGACCCAGTACTTC
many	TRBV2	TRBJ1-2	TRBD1	CASSARDRGNYGYTF	TGTGCCAGCAGTGCCCGGGACAGGGGTAACTATGGCTACACCTTC
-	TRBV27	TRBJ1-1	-	CASSRRVLNTEAFF	TGTGCCAGCAGTCGCAGGGTCTTAAACACTGAAGCTTTCTTT
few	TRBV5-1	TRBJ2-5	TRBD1	CASSFMGQQETQYF	TGCGCCAGCAGCTTTATGGGACAGCAAGAGACCCAGTACTTC
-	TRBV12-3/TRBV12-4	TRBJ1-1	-	CASSRHHNTEAFF	TGTGCCAGCAGTAGACACCATAACACTGAAGCTTTCTTT
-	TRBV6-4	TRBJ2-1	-	CASSLLPGANEQFF	TGTGCCAGCAGTCTCCTTCCGGGAGCGAATGAGCAGTTCTTC
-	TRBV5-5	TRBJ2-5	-	CASSFPYRGTEETQYF	TGTGCCAGCAGCTTTCCGTACCGCGGGACAGAAGAGACCCAGTACTTC
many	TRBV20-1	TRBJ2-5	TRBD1	CSATRFGTGVAF	TGCAGTGCTACGAGATTTGGGACAGGGGTCGCCTTC
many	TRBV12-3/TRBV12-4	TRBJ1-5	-	CASTQAGADQPQHF	TGTGCCAGCACCCAAGCGGGGGCTGATCAGCCCCAGCATTTT
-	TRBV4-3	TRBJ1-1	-	CASSQQGGAEAFF	TGCGCCAGCAGCCAGCAGGGTGGGGCTGAAGCTTTCTTT
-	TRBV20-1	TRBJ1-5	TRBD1	CSAGDRANQPQHF	TGCAGTGCTGGGGACAGGGCAAATCAGCCCCAGCATTTT
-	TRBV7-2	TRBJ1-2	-	CASSFTRGGYGYTF	TGTGCCAGCAGCTTTACAAGGGGGGGCTATGGCTACACCTTC
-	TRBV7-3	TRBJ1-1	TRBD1	CASSSGNRGQTEAFF	TGTGCCAGCAGCTCCGGGAACAGGGGGCAAACTGAAGCTTTCTTT
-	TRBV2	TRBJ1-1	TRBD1	CASSAEGGRTEAFF	TGTGCCAGCAGTGCAGAAGGGGGCAGAACTGAAGCTTTCTTT
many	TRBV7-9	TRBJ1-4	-	CASSRSYPATNEKLFF	TGTGCCAGCAGCCGGAGCTACCCCGCAACTAATGAAAAACTGTTTTTT
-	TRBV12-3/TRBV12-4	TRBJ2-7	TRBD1	CASSPSGQTHEQYF	TGTGCCAGCAGTCCGTCGGGACAGACCCACGAGCAGTACTTC
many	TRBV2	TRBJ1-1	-	CASRTDWGAEAFF	TGTGCCAGCAGAACTGATTGGGGTGCTGAAGCTTTCTTT
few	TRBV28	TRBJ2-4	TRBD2	CASSSGGRSENIQYF	TGTGCCAGCAGTTCGGGGGGAAGGTCGGAAAACATTCAGTACTTC
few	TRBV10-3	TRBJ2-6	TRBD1	CAISESRGPGANVLTF	TGTGCCATCAGTGAGTCGAGGGGGCCCGGGGCCAACGTCCTGACTTTC
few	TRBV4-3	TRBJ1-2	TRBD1	CASSLLTGDGYGYTF	TGCGCCAGCAGCCTCCTGACAGGGGATGGCTATGGCTACACCTTC
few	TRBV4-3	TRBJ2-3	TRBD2	CASSQGFGGATDTQYF	TGCGCCAGCAGCCAGGGATTCGGGGGGGCGACAGATACGCAGTATTTT
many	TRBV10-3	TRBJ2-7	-	CAISGGDGTYEQYF	TGTGCCATCAGTGGAGGGGACGGTACCTACGAGCAGTACTTC
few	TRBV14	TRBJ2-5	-	CASSLNQKETQYF	TGTGCCAGCAGCCTCAATCAAAAAGAGACCCAGTACTTC
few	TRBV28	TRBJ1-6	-	CASSEGRDYNSPLHF	TGTGCCAGCAGTGAAGGGCGAGACTATAATTCACCCCTCCACTTT
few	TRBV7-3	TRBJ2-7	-	CASSLDTTGIEQYF	TGTGCCAGCAGCTTAGACACTACAGGGATCGAGCAGTACTTC
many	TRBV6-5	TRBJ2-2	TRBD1	CASRLVGQVANTGELFF	TGTGCCAGCAGACTAGTGGGACAGGTAGCGAACACCGGGGAGCTGTTTTTT
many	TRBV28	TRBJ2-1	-	CASTDRTGPGNEQFF	TGTGCCAGCACCGACAGGACTGGCCCGGGGAATGAGCAGTTCTTC
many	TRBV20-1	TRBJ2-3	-	CSARYRTSTDTQYF	TGCAGTGCCCGATACCGGACTAGCACAGATACGCAGTATTTT
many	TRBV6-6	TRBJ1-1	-	CASSYAGDGTEAFF	TGTGCCAGCAGTTACGCAGGGGACGGAACTGAAGCTTTCTTT
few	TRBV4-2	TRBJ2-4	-	CASSQEVAKNIQYF	TGTGCCAGCAGCCAAGAAGTAGCCAAAAACATTCAGTACTTC
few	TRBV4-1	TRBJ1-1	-	CASSQDTRGAEAFF	TGCGCCAGCAGCCAAGATACTAGGGGGGCTGAAGCTTTCTTT
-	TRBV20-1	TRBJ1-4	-	CSARSLQGEKLFF	TGCAGTGCTAGATCGCTTCAGGGCGAAAAACTGTTTTTT
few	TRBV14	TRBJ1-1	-	CASSQDRQGEAFF	TGTGCCAGCAGCCAAGATCGGCAGGGTGAAGCTTTCTTT
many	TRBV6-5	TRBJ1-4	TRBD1	CASSGQGAVNEKLFF	TGTGCCAGCAGCGGACAGGGGGCGGTCAATGAAAAACTGTTTTTT
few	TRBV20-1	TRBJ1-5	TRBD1	CSAGQGVGNQPQHF	TGCAGTGCTGGACAGGGGGTCGGCAATCAGCCCCAGCATTTT
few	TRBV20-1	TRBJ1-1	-	CSARQGVKGDTEAFF	TGCAGTGCTAGACAGGGTGTCAAAGGGGACACTGAAGCTTTCTTT